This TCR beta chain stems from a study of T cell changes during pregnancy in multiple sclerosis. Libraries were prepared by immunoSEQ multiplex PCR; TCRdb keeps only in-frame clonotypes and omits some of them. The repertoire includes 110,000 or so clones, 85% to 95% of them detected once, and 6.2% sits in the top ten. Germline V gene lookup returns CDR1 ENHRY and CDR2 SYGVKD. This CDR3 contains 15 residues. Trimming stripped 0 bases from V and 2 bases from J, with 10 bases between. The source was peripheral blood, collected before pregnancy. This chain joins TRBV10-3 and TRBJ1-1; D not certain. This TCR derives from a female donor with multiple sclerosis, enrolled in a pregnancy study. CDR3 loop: CAISESPGSNTEAFF. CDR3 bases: TGTGCCATCAGTGAGTCTCCGGGATCAAACACTGAAGCTTTCTTT.